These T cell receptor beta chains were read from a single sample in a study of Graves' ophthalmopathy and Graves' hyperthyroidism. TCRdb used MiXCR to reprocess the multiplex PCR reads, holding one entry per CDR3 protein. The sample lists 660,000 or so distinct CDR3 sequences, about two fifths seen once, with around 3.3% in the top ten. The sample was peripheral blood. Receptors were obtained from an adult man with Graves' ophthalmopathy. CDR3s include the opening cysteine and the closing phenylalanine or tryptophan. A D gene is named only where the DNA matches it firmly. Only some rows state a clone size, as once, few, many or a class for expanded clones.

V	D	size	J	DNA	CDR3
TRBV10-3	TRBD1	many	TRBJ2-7	TGTGCCATCAGTGGGGACAGGGGAACCTACGAGCAGTACTTC	CAISGDRGTYEQYF
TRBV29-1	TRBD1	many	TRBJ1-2	TGCAGCGTTGAAAATGGGACAGGGTCTGGCTATGGCTACACCTTC	CSVENGTGSGYGYTF
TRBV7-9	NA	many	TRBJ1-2	TGTGCCAGCAGCTTAGGAGACGCCCTCCTCTATGGCTACACCTTC	CASSLGDALLYGYTF
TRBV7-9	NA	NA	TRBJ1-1	TGTGCCAGCAAACCCGGACGGGGGGCGGATGCTTTCTTT	CASKPGRGADAFF
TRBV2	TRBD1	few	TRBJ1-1	TGTGCCAGCAGGACAGGGGGCGACACTGAAGCTTTCTTT	CASRTGGDTEAFF
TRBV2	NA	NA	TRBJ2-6	TGTGCCAGCAGTGTGGAGGCGTTC	CASSVEAF
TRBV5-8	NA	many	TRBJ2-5	TGTGCCAGCAGCTTCTCAGGCCAAGAGACCCAGTACTTC	CASSFSGQETQYF
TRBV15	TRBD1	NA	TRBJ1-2	TGTGCCACCCACCCCGGGACAGGGTTCTCCAACTATGGCTACACCTTC	CATHPGTGFSNYGYTF
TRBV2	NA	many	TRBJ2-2	TGTGCCAGCAGCAGTAACGGGATGAACACCGGGGAGCTGTTTTTT	CASSSNGMNTGELFF
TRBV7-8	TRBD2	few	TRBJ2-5	TGTGCCAGTACAGCGGGATCGGTGGTGCAAGAGACCCAGTACTTC	CASTAGSVVQETQYF
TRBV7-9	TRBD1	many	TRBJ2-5	TGTGCCAGCAGCTCGGGACAGGGAGTAGGAGAGACCCAGTACTTC	CASSSGQGVGETQYF
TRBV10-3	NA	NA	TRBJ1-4	TGTGCCATCAGTTCCGGTGAAAAACTGTTTTTT	CAISSGEKLFF
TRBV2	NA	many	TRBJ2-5	TGTGCCAGCAGTGATCCTGGTTGGCAGAAGTACCAAGAGACCCAGTACTTC	CASSDPGWQKYQETQYF
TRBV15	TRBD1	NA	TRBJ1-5	TGTGCCGCCAGCAGCGCCACCGGGACAGGGGGCAATCAGCCCCAGCATTTT	CAASSATGTGGNQPQHF